Below, 16 T cell receptor beta chains from the same sample are listed, as sequenced in a study of T cell repertoires in cytomegalovirus infection. Each CDR3 protein gets one entry after TCRdb re-called the reads with MiXCR. The repertoire holds about 250,000 distinct CDR3 sequences, with about a sixth as singletons. The sequenced sample was CD8+ T cells from PBMCs. The origin of the receptors is a human donor in good health (CMV status not recorded). Some clones in this sample may be carry-over from other donors' samples.

This clonotype was observed many times. The chain has TRBV7-2 and TRBJ2-5, with 11 bases that match TRBD2. The CDR3 covers 16 residues. The germline V gene has CDR1 SGHTA and CDR2 FQGNSA. The junction had 10 bases not matched to a gene; V was cut back by 5 bases and J by 5 bases. The CDR3 is CASSEEIAGGLETQYF. CDR3 nucleotides: TGTGCCAGCAGCGAAGAAATAGCGGGGGGGCTTGAGACCCAGTACTTC.

V and J are TRBV2 and TRBJ1-2, with D unclear. The germline V and J ends were trimmed by 10 bases and 4 bases, with 13 bases remaining between them. The CDR3 has 12 amino acids. CDR1 is SNHLY, CDR2 FYNNEI, per germline. DNA for the CDR3: TGTGCCACCAGAAGGGAGGCCTATGGCTACACCTTC. This translates into CATRREAYGYTF.

Notes on this clonotype: A read error is possible here, since a much larger clone lies one base away. CDR3 loop: CASSYSLGLNERFF. DNA of the CDR3: TGTGCCAGCAGTTACTCCCTTGGCCTGAATGAGCGGTTCTTC. The chain couples TRBV6-5 to TRBJ2-1; D not certain. CDR1 is MNHEY and CDR2 is SVGAGI in the germline V gene. The CDR3 has 14 amino acids.

The chain joins TRBV6-2 or TRBV6-3 to TRBJ2-7, with 8 bases matching TRBD1. Germline CDR1 is MNHEY and CDR2 is SVGEGT. Germline trimming cut 4 bases from V and 2 bases from J; bases unmatched to any gene: 4. The CDR3 sequence is 14 residues long. For the CDR3, the DNA is TGTGCCAGCAGTTCGTGGACAGGGACCTACGAGCAGTACTTC. It specifies CASSSWTGTYEQYF.

This chain connects TRBV12-3 or TRBV12-4 to TRBJ1-2, with D maybe TRBD1 (6 bases). Trimming shortened V by 3 bases and J by 2 bases, and 10 bases separated the two germline ends. The CDR3 sequence is 14 residues long. CDR3 DNA sequence: TGTGCCAGCAGTTTGGACAGTCCAAACTATGGCTACACCTTC. As protein: CASSLDSPNYGYTF.

In its sample, this clonotype was seen a few times. The genes are TRBV4-1 and TRBJ1-2; no reliable D call. The CDR3 is made up of 16 amino acids. Trimming left V 0 bases short and J 2 bases short, with 13 bases between. The germline CDR1 and CDR2 sequences are MGHRA and YSYEKL. CDR3 nucleotides: TGCGCCAGCAGCCAAGAGGAGGGTTCGGCAAACTATGGCTACACCTTC. This codes for CASSQEEGSANYGYTF.

The chain employs TRBV28 and TRBJ2-5, with a weak D call TRBD2 (6 bases). V was shortened by 3 bases and J by 5 bases, with 13 bases between the two germline ends. CDR1 is MDHEN, CDR2 SYDVKM, per germline. The CDR3 has 14 residues. DNA for the CDR3: TGTGCCAGCAGTTTTGGAGGGGCGCGGGAGACCCAGTACTTC. It translates to CASSFGGARETQYF.

The J gene is TRBJ1-1, the V gene TRBV27; maybe TRBD1 (5 bases). The germline V gene encodes CDR1 MNHEY and CDR2 SMNVEV (reference sequence). V was clipped by 8 bases and J by 4 bases, with 14 bases between them. The CDR3 is made up of 13 amino acids. CDR3 in amino acids: CASQPSGTTEAFF. In DNA, the CDR3 is TGTGCCAGCCAACCCTCGGGGACCACTGAAGCTTTCTTT.

This sequence joins TRBV6-5 and TRBJ1-5; D is unclear. Per the germline V gene, CDR1 is MNHEY and CDR2 is SVGAGI. The CDR3 consists of 15 residues. Trimming cost V 2 bases and J 6 bases, with 14 bases left between them. The CDR3 DNA reads TGTGCCAGCAGTTACCGGGTTGATGGTGGTCAGCCCCAGCATTTT. It encodes CASSYRVDGGQPQHF.

The chain uses TRBV7-3 and TRBJ2-1, with 7 bases aligning to TRBD2. The CDR3 consists of 15 residues. Trimming at V came to 7 bases and at J to 0 bases, leaving 6 bases not matched to a gene. Germline CDR1 reads SGHTA; CDR2 reads FQGTGA. In DNA, the CDR3 is TGTGCCAGCACCCCGGGACTAACCTCCTACAATGAGCAGTTCTTC. Protein product: CASTPGLTSYNEQFF.

This clonotype was picked up many times. The rearrangement links TRBV6-2 or TRBV6-3 to TRBJ2-3, with D possibly TRBD2 on 6 matching bases. V was shortened by 3 bases and J by 6 bases, with 13 bases between the two germline ends. Germline lookup yields CDR1 MNHEY and CDR2 SVGEGT. This CDR3 is built from 14 residues. CDR3 coding DNA: TGTGCCAGCAGTTATCAAAGGGAGGCCGATACGCAGTATTTT. Its protein is CASSYQREADTQYF.

This clonotype was found a few times. The chain combines TRBV6-1 with TRBJ2-2, with D perhaps TRBD1 (5 bases). This CDR3 spans 16 amino acids. Trimming left V 4 bases short and J 5 bases short, with 17 bases between. Germline V gene data show CDR1 as MNHNS and CDR2 as SASEGT. The CDR3 here is CASSAPRFPGTGELFF. The CDR3 DNA reads TGTGCCAGCAGTGCCCCCCGTTTCCCAGGGACCGGGGAGCTGTTTTTT.

This clonotype was observed a handful of times. The chain recombines TRBV6-5 with TRBJ1-1; maybe TRBD1 (5 bases). Trimming took off 0 bases at V and 6 bases at J, with 14 bases between the two ends. Germline lookup yields CDR1 MNHEY and CDR2 SVGAGI. CDR3 length: 15 residues. This CDR3 is CASSYSGRPIAEAFF. Written as DNA, the CDR3 is TGTGCCAGCAGTTACTCGGGGCGGCCGATAGCTGAAGCTTTCTTT.

The sample holds a few counts of this clonotype. V is TRBV5-5 and J is TRBJ1-2, with 12 bases that match TRBD1. Per the germline V gene, CDR1 is SGHKS and CDR2 is YYEKEE (reference sequence). The CDR3 loop spans 18 amino acids. The V gene end was trimmed by 2 bases and the J gene end by 4 bases; junction bases not matched to a gene: 12. CDR3 sequence (DNA): TGTGCCAGCAGCTTCGAAGAACCACCGGGACAGGGGGCCTATGGCTACACCTTC. Translating it yields CASSFEEPPGQGAYGYTF.

This clonotype was recorded once. The chain couples TRBV20-1 to TRBJ2-7; no definite D call. Germline CDR1 DFQATT, CDR2 SNEGSKA (reference sequence). V was pared by 5 bases and J by 13 bases, with 9 bases between. This CDR3 has 8 amino acids. Here the CDR3 reads CSASGFYF. The CDR3 DNA is TGCAGTGCTTCCGGATTTTACTTC.

This sequence joins TRBV7-9 and TRBJ1-3; TRBD1 aligns across 11 bases. With 6 bases clipped from V and 1 base from J, the junction kept 5 bases outside the gene matches. Per the germline V gene, CDR1 is SEHNR and CDR2 is FQNEAQ (reference sequence). The CDR3 totals 16 residues. The CDR3 loop is CASRRTGGKSGNTIYF. CDR3 nucleotides: TGTGCCAGCAGGCGGACAGGGGGCAAGTCTGGAAACACCATATATTTT.